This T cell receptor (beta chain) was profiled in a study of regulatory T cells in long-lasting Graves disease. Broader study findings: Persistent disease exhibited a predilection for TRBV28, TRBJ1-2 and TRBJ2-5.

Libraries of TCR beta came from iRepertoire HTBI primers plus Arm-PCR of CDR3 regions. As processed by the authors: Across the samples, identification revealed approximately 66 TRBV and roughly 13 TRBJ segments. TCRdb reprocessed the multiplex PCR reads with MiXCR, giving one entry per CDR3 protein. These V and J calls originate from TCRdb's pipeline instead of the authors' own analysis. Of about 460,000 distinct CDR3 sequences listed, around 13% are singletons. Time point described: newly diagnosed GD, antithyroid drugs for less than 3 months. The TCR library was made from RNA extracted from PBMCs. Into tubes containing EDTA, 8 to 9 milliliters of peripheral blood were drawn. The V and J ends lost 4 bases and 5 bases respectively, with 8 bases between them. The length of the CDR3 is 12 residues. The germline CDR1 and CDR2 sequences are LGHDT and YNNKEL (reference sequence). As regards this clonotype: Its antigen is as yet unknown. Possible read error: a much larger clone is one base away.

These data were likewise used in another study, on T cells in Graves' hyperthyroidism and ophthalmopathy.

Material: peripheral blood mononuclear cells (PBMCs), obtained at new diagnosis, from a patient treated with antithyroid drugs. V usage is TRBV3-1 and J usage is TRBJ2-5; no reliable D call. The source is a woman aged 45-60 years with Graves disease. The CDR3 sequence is CASSRSTETQYF. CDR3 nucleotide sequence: TGTGCCAGCAGCCGCAGCACGGAGACCCAGTACTTC.